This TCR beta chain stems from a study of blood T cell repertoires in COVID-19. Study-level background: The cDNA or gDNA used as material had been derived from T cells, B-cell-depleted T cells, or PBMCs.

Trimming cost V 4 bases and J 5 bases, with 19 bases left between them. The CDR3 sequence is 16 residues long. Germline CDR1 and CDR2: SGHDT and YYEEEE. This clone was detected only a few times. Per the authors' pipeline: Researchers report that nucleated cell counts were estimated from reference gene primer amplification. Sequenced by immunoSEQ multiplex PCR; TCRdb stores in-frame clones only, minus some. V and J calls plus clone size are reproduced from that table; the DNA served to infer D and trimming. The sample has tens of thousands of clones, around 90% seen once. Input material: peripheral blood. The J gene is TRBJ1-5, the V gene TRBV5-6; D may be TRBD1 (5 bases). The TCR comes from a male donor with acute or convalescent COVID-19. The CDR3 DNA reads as TGTGCCAGCAGCGCCTTTCAGGGCAGGGCCCATCAGCCCCAGCATTTT. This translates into CASSAFQGRAHQPQHF.